A selection of T cell receptor beta chains follows, all from one sample in a study of Ad26.COV2.S vaccination and SARS-CoV-2 variants. TCRdb's table, derived via immunoSEQ multiplex PCR, lists solely in-frame clones and lacks some. The sample yields hundreds of thousands of clones, around 90% seen once. The sequenced sample was peripheral blood, obtained in a trial of Ad26.COV2.S vaccine versus placebo. The receptors derive from a person aged 18-60 years who received the Ad26.COV2.S COVID-19 vaccine or a placebo. The CDR3 runs from the conserved cysteine through the conserved F or W. D genes are given only for firm matches. Size is stated for part of the rows, as once, few or many counts, or as a class when the clone is expanded.

>.|TRBJ2-2|15|TRBV19|.
TGTGCCAGTAGTATTGGGGCAACGAACACCGGGGAGCTGTTTTTT
CASSIGATNTGELFF
>.|TRBJ2-3|12|TRBV5-5|.
TGTGCCAGCAGCTCATATTTAGATACGCAGTATTTT
CASSSYLDTQYF
>few|TRBJ2-7|15|TRBV4-2|TRBD2
TGTGCCATTCTAGCGGGGGATTCCAACCTAGGGGAGCAGTACTTC
CAILAGDSNLGEQYF
>.|TRBJ1-6|15|TRBV6-1|.
TGTGCCAGCAGTGAAACAGGGCAGGTAATAGCACCCCTCCACTTT
CASSETGQVIAPLHF
>.|TRBJ1-1|15|TRBV6-5|TRBD1
TGTGCCAGCAGTTGGCGAGAGGGGGCTAGGACTGAAGCTTTCTTT
CASSWREGARTEAFF
>.|TRBJ1-2|11|TRBV10-3|.
TGTGCCGCAGACGCAGGGTATGGCTACACCTTC
CAADAGYGYTF
>.|TRBJ2-7|13|TRBV5-1|.
TGCGCCAGCAGCAGCCTGGACAGCTACGAGCAGTACTTC
CASSSLDSYEQYF
>few|TRBJ1-1|14|TRBV5-5|.
TGTGCCAGCAGCGCAGGACAGACGAGCACTGAAGCTTTCTTT
CASSAGQTSTEAFF
>.|TRBJ2-7|16|TRBV19|TRBD1
TGTGCCAGTAGACCGGGACAGGGTATGTCGACCTACGAGCAGTACTTC
CASRPGQGMSTYEQYF
>.|TRBJ2-1|15|TRBV18|TRBD1
TGTGCCAGCTCACCATGGACAGGGGGCGAGTATAGGCAGTTCTTC
CASSPWTGGEYRQFF
>.|TRBJ1-4|13|TRBV5-4|.
TGTGCCAGCAGCTTGGAGGGGAACGAAAAACTGTTTTTT
CASSLEGNEKLFF
>.|TRBJ2-1|16|TRBV13|TRBD2
TGTGCCAGCAGCTCCTCGGGACTAGCGGGAGGAAATGAGCAGTTCTTC
CASSSSGLAGGNEQFF
>.|TRBJ1-2|10|TRBV7-9|.
TGTGCCAGCAGTCTCAATGGCTACACCTTC
CASSLNGYTF
>.|TRBJ1-6|12|TRBV2|.
TGTGCCAGCAACCCTGGGAGTTCACCCCTCCACTTT
CASNPGSSPLHF
>.|TRBJ2-4|13|TRBV6-5|TRBD1
TGTGCCAGCAGTAATGACAGGGGTGACATTCAGTACTTC
CASSNDRGDIQYF
>.|TRBJ2-5|14|TRBV11-2|.
TGTGCCAGCAGCTTAGTTGGAAGGGGAGAGACCCAGTACTTC
CASSLVGRGETQYF
>once|TRBJ2-5|14|TRBV5-4|.
TGTGCCAGCAGCTTACAGGGTTCCGAAGAGACCCAGTACTTC
CASSLQGSEETQYF
>.|TRBJ2-1|15|TRBV25-1|TRBD1
TGTGCCAGCAGTGGTGACAGGGGTCTCCACAATGAGCAGTTCTTC
CASSGDRGLHNEQFF
>.|TRBJ2-1|13|TRBV19|.
TGTGCCAGTAGTTCTCGTCTCGGCAATGAGCAGTTCTTC
CASSSRLGNEQFF
>once|TRBJ2-2|15|TRBV18|.
TGTGCCAGCTCCCCCGACAGGTCCGGCACCGGGGAGCTGTTTTTT
CASSPDRSGTGELFF
>.|TRBJ2-1|12|TRBV9|.
TGTGCCAGCAGCGCCCCGGGACTTCTGCAGTTCTTC
CASSAPGLLQFF
>.|TRBJ2-3|15|TRBV5-4|.
TGTGCCAGCAGCTTGGCCCGGGTAGCGGCAGATACGCAGTATTTT
CASSLARVAADTQYF
>.|TRBJ1-2|13|TRBV30|.
TGTGCCTGGAGTGTGTTTGGGACGGATGGCTACACCTTC
CAWSVFGTDGYTF
>.|TRBJ2-5|14|TRBV25-1|.
TGTGCCAGCAGTACCAAGGGGGGCCCGGGGACCCAGTACTTC
CASSTKGGPGTQYF
>.|TRBJ2-7|12|TRBV7-9|.
TGTGCCAGCAGAGCCGACAGCTACGAGCAGTACTTC
CASRADSYEQYF
>.|TRBJ1-4|13|TRBV19|.
TGTGCCAGTAGTATGGGCACTAATGAAAAACTGTTTTTT
CASSMGTNEKLFF
>.|TRBJ2-3|16|TRBV7-8|.
TGTGCCAGCAGCTTCCCCGCGGACCCTCAGGCAGATACGCAGTATTTT
CASSFPADPQADTQYF
>.|TRBJ2-2|13|TRBV10-1|.
TGCGCCAGCAGTGGGGGCTATAGCAGGGAGCTGTTTTTT
CASSGGYSRELFF
>.|TRBJ2-1|15|TRBV15|TRBD2
TGTGCCACCAGCGGCTCTAGCGGGTTATACAATGAGCAGTTCTTC
CATSGSSGLYNEQFF